The entry below gives a single TCR beta chain sequence along with its context. Its antigen is still unknown. The data are from a study of Graves' ophthalmopathy and Graves' hyperthyroidism. General study results and limits: Sensitivity reached roughly 90% and specificity almost 83% for a 13-signature model separating ophthalmopathy from stable hyperthyroidism. The blood repertoire also included most expanded thyroid clonotypes above 0.001 frequency. The study's model predicted ophthalmopathy progression at over 55% sensitivity and approximately 78% specificity.

RNA transcripts were the source from which TCR beta CDR3 regions were amplified. HTBI-primed RT-PCR formed the first round, and a multiplex PCR formed the second. A single record per CDR3 protein comes from TCRdb applying MiXCR to the multiplex PCR reads. The sample contains 600,000 to 650,000 distinct CDR3 sequences, approximately 21% of which appear only once. The ends lost 7 bases at V and 4 bases at J; junction bases unmatched: 10. The length of the CDR3 is 14 residues. Germline CDR1 MDHEN, CDR2 SYDVKM. Hyperthyroidism counted as stable given no ophthalmopathy within 18 months of follow-up. This chain connects TRBV28 to TRBJ2-7, with 7 positions matching TRBD2. The clonotype comes from a woman aged 18-29 years with stable Graves' hyperthyroidism. Some clones in this sample may be carry-over from other donors' samples. Sequenced input: peripheral blood. The CDR3 region has the DNA TGTGCCAGCAATAACCCGGGGGGAGTATACGAGCAGTACTTC. Translated: CASNNPGGVYEQYF.